The following is a T cell receptor (beta chain) sequence with its context. The antigen remains unidentified. The V gene's germline CDR1 is MNHEY and CDR2 SMNVEV (reference sequence). The CDR3 is made up of 16 amino acids. With 2 bases removed from V and 4 bases from J, the gap between germline ends came to 17 bases. The data were taken from a study of Ad26.COV2.S vaccination and SARS-CoV-2 variants. About the research overall: The authors gave Ad26.COV2.S intramuscularly, either once or twice 56 days apart.

The assay was immunoSEQ multiplex PCR, and TCRdb's table has in-frame clones only and misses some. The profile shows about 450,000 clones, roughly nine tenths of them singletons. Study results and caveats: Compared with placebo recipients, vaccine recipients had higher spike-specific TCR breadth. The study found similar non-spike TCR breadth in vaccine and placebo recipients.

Treatment given: roughly 20 received Ad26.COV2.S at low or high dose, single or two shots; about 5 received placebo; per-sample allocation not given. The investigators took samples on day 63 after the first vaccine or placebo injection. An Ad26 vector expressing Wuhan-strain SARS-CoV-2 spike served as the vaccine. V and J are TRBV27 and TRBJ1-1; tentative D call: TRBD1 (5 bases). Material: peripheral blood, obtained in a trial of Ad26.COV2.S vaccine versus placebo. The sequence derives from a person aged 18-65 years who received the Ad26.COV2.S COVID-19 vaccine or a placebo. This chain's CDR3 is CASSLGRAGFGTEAFF. The DNA of the CDR3 is TGTGCCAGCAGTTTAGGCAGGGCTGGCTTTGGCACTGAAGCTTTCTTT.